The 29 T cell receptor beta chains listed next were all sequenced from one sample in a study of human T cells and chemical hapten exposure. The time point denotes: patch test 1, 2 weeks after DPC sensitization. Specified treatment: therapeutic diphenylcyclopropenone sensitization with weekly scalp DPC. In TCRdb, the RACE reads were re-called with MiXCR into one record per CDR3 protein. The table lists about 90,000 distinct CDR3 sequences, over 9.5% of them singletons, with 2% to 2.5% in the top ten. This specimen consisted of whole blood, obtained in connection with sensitization to the hapten diphenylcyclopropenone (DPC). These receptors all come from a man aged 40-55 years with alopecia areata. Some clones in this sample may be carry-over from other donors' samples.

The sample holds a few counts of this clonotype. The J gene is TRBJ2-6, the V gene TRBV29-1; no clear D gene. V lost 3 bases to trimming and J lost 0 bases, with 6 bases between them. This CDR3 has 14 residues. Per germline, CDR1 SQVTM and CDR2 ANQGSEA. The CDR3 sequence is CSVDDTSGANVLTF. DNA for the CDR3: TGCAGCGTTGACGATACCTCTGGGGCCAACGTCCTGACTTTC.

This clonotype was seen many times. The chain has TRBV7-9 and TRBJ2-3; D could derive from TRBD1 or TRBD2 (7 bases each). The germline gives CDR1 SEHNR, CDR2 FQNEAQ (reference sequence). Trimming shortened V by 6 bases and J by 4 bases, and 17 bases separated the two germline ends. The length of the CDR3 is 15 residues. The CDR3 coding sequence is TGTGCCAGCAGTTCGACAGGGAGCGGGGCAGATACGCAGTATTTT. Translation gives CASSSTGSGADTQYF.

This clonotype was observed a handful of times. The V gene is TRBV11-3, the J gene TRBJ2-1, with D perhaps TRBD2 (6 bases). Germline assignment: CDR1 SGHNT and CDR2 YENEEA. Trimming took off 5 bases at V and 4 bases at J, with 12 bases between the two ends. This CDR3 comprises 14 residues. The CDR3 region is CASSPEDYYNEQFF. CDR3 coding DNA: TGTGCCAGCAGCCCAGAGGACTATTACAATGAGCAGTTCTTC.

This clonotype was picked up a small number of times. CDR3: CASSIVTGPDYEQYF. DNA of the CDR3: TGTGCCAGCAGCATAGTGACAGGGCCAGACTACGAGCAGTACTTC. V usage is TRBV7-9 and J usage is TRBJ2-7; 7 bases are shared with TRBD1. The V gene end was trimmed by 5 bases and the J gene end by 3 bases; junction bases not matched to a gene: 10. CDR1 is SEHNR, CDR2 FQNEAQ, per germline (reference sequence). CDR3 length equals 15 residues.

The sample holds many counts of this clonotype. The CDR3, as DNA: TGCAGCGCAGGGACTAGCGGGAGTTCAGATACGCAGTATTTT. Residues: CSAGTSGSSDTQYF. The V and J genes are TRBV29-1 and TRBJ2-3, with 14 bases identical to TRBD2. The germline V gene encodes CDR1 SQVTM and CDR2 ANQGSEA. V gave up 7 bases and J gave up 4 bases; unmatched junction bases: 4. The CDR3 has 14 residues.

This clonotype was counted at least ten times. V gene TRBV12-3 or TRBV12-4 combines with J gene TRBJ2-1, with D possibly being TRBD1 (6 bases). The CDR3 extends over 14 amino acids. V gave up 7 bases and J gave up 5 bases, with 15 bases separating them. CDR3 in amino acids: CASTPGARHNEQFF. CDR3 DNA sequence: TGTGCCAGCACCCCAGGGGCCCGTCACAATGAGCAGTTCTTC.

The chain employs TRBV20-1 and TRBJ2-3; D call uncertain. Germline assignment: CDR1 DFQATT and CDR2 SNEGSKA (reference sequence). This CDR3 has 17 amino acids. Trimming removed 2 bases at V and 1 base at J, with 19 bases between. In nucleotides, the CDR3 is TGCAGTGCTAGAAATCTTGGCAGGTTGATTCGCACAGATACGCAGTATTTT. Translating it yields CSARNLGRLIRTDTQYF.

This clonotype was seen at least ten times. The chain couples TRBV29-1 to TRBJ1-4; no firm D call. The CDR3 consists of 11 residues. Germline loops: CDR1 SQVTM, CDR2 ANQGSEA. V was cut by 7 bases and J by 5 bases, with 8 bases left in between. The CDR3 DNA reads as TGCAGCGCTAAGTCCAATGAAAAACTGTTTTTT. Protein: CSAKSNEKLFF.

This clonotype was seen only a few times. V and J are TRBV28 and TRBJ2-7; possible D gene TRBD1, 7 bases. The CDR3 sequence is 19 residues long. V was clipped by 3 bases and J by 2 bases, with 26 bases between them. Germline CDR1 is MDHEN and CDR2 is SYDVKM. The CDR3 DNA follows: TGTGCCAGCAGTTTCCCCCTCCTCCCTCGGACAGGACTAACCTACGAGCAGTACTTC. Translation gives CASSFPLLPRTGLTYEQYF.

This clonotype was seen at least ten times. This chain joins TRBV3-1 and TRBJ1-2, with D unresolved. V was pared by 0 bases and J by 8 bases, with 4 bases between. This CDR3 is built from 11 residues. Germline values: CDR1 LGHDT, CDR2 YNNKEL (reference sequence). CDR3 residues: CASSQDLGYTF. In DNA form, the CDR3 reads TGTGCCAGCAGCCAAGATTTAGGCTACACCTTC.

The chain's CDR3 is CASSYKGDNEQFF. CDR3 bases: TGTGCCAGCAGTTATAAAGGGGACAATGAGCAGTTCTTC. This chain connects TRBV12-3 or TRBV12-4 to TRBJ2-1; the D gene is possibly TRBD1 (5 bases). This CDR3 has 13 residues. With 4 bases removed from V and 5 bases from J, the gap between germline ends came to 9 bases.

By sample share, this clonotype is medium-sized. This chain links TRBV6-1 with TRBJ2-7, with D hard to call. CDR1 and CDR2 (germline): MNHNS, SASEGT. V was clipped by 1 base and J by 3 bases, with 13 bases between them. The CDR3 consists of 15 residues. The DNA for the CDR3 is TGTGCCAGCAGTGAAGACGCAGCGTCAGGCTACGAGCAGTACGTC. This translates into CASSEDAASGYEQYV.

The CDR3 loop is CASSDRVGLEEAFF. The CDR3 bases are TGTGCCAGCAGTGATCGGGTGGGATTGGAGGAAGCTTTCTTT. The chain has TRBV2 and TRBJ1-1; D unresolved. The CDR3 contains 14 residues. From germline, CDR1 is SNHLY and CDR2 FYNNEI. Deletions cut 3 bases from V and 8 bases from J, with 16 bases between.

This clonotype was seen only a few times. The J gene is TRBJ2-7, the V gene TRBV6-2 or TRBV6-3, with TRBD1 matching over 9 bases. The V gene end was trimmed by 2 bases and the J gene end by 2 bases; junction bases not matched to a gene: 1. The CDR3 covers 14 residues. CDR1 is MNHEY, CDR2 SVGEGT, per germline. The CDR3 nucleotides are TGTGCCAGCAGTTACCGGGACAGGGCCTACGAGCAGTACGTC. As protein: CASSYRDRAYEQYV.

This rearrangement joins TRBV29-1 to TRBJ2-2; D unresolved. This CDR3 has 12 amino acids. The ends were cut back, 5 bases at V and 6 bases at J, with 10 bases in the middle. In germline, CDR1 is SQVTM, CDR2 ANQGSEA. The CDR3 DNA sequence: TGCAGCGTTTCCCTGACTCCCGGGGAGCTGTTTTTT. It encodes CSVSLTPGELFF.

This clonotype was detected once. V usage is TRBV6-2 or TRBV6-3 and J usage is TRBJ2-3; 8 bases are shared with TRBD2. The CDR3 contains 16 residues. CDR1 MNHEY and CDR2 SVGEGT come from the germline V gene. Losses at the gene ends were 6 bases for V and 0 bases for J; bases not matched to a gene: 8. CDR3 residues: CASRRSGSGSTDTQYF. The CDR3 DNA is TGTGCCAGCAGAAGAAGCGGGAGTGGCAGCACAGATACGCAGTATTTT.

The chain is built from TRBV7-2 and TRBJ2-7, with TRBD2 identical over 8 bases. V lost 0 bases to trimming and J lost 5 bases; unmatched junction nucleotides: 6. Germline values: CDR1 SGHTA, CDR2 FQGNSA. This CDR3 contains 15 residues. CDR3 amino acids: CASSLASGRNDEQYF. The CDR3 DNA sequence: TGTGCCAGCAGCTTAGCGAGCGGGAGAAACGACGAGCAGTACTTC.

The chain couples TRBV2 to TRBJ2-2; 9 nucleotides agree with TRBD1. Unmatched junction bases numbered 10, after V lost 8 bases and J lost 6 bases. This CDR3 contains 15 residues. CDR1 and CDR2 (germline): SNHLY, FYNNEI. The CDR3 coding sequence is TGTGCCAGCCTTGAGGGGACAGGGTATGCCGGGGAGCTGTTTTTT. Its protein is CASLEGTGYAGELFF.

The sample holds a few counts of this clonotype. The V and J genes are TRBV20-1 and TRBJ1-2, with TRBD1 as a possible D gene (5 bases). Germline V gene lookup returns CDR1 DFQATT and CDR2 SNEGSKA (reference sequence). The CDR3 length is 13 residues. Trimming shortened V by 6 bases and J by 5 bases, and 16 bases separated the two germline ends. The CDR3 DNA follows: TGCAGTGCCCCGGACGGGGGAGGGTATGGCTACACCTTC. Translated: CSAPDGGGYGYTF.

The V and J genes are TRBV14 and TRBJ2-3, with unresolved D. Germline CDR1 is SGHDN and CDR2 is FVKESK. The CDR3 contains 13 residues. V was shortened by 1 base and J by 7 bases, with 9 bases between the two germline ends. The CDR3 reads CASSQVIGHTQYF. The CDR3 nucleotides read TGTGCCAGCAGCCAAGTGATTGGACATACGCAGTATTTT.

The chain uses TRBV19 and TRBJ2-7; D is undetermined. This CDR3 comprises 13 residues. Germline assignment: CDR1 LNHDA and CDR2 SQIVND (reference sequence). V lost 6 bases and J lost 2, with 11 bases in between. The CDR3 coding sequence is TGTGCCAGTAGGTCAGAGACCGCCTACGAGCAGTACTTC. Translating it yields CASRSETAYEQYF.

V usage is TRBV27 and J usage is TRBJ2-7, with D maybe TRBD1 (6 bases). CDR3 length equals 14 residues. The germline V and J ends were trimmed by 3 bases and 4 bases, with 13 bases remaining between them. Germline V lookup: CDR1 MNHEY, CDR2 SMNVEV (reference sequence). Written as DNA, the CDR3 is TGTGCCAGCAGTTTCCAGGGGCGCGAGTACGAGCAGTACTTC. Translating it yields CASSFQGREYEQYF.

This clonotype was found a few times. V usage is TRBV12-3 or TRBV12-4 and J usage is TRBJ2-3, with 12 bases lining up with TRBD2. CDR3 size: 16 residues. The ends lost 6 bases at V and 3 bases at J; junction bases unmatched: 7. The DNA of the CDR3 is TGTGCCAGCAGGAGACTAGCGGGAGCGGGTACAGATACGCAGTATTTT. Its translation is CASRRLAGAGTDTQYF.

This chain uses TRBV9 with TRBJ2-3; 7 bases line up with TRBD2. CDR1 SGDLS and CDR2 YYNGEE come from the germline V gene. The V segment lost 0 bases and the J segment 2 bases; nucleotides outside the gene matches: 3. The CDR3 is 15 residues long. The CDR3 nucleotides are TGTGCCAGCAGCGTAGGAGCGGGACCCACAGATACGCAGTATTTT. Amino acid sequence: CASSVGAGPTDTQYF.

This clonotype was seen more than once but under ten times. J is TRBJ2-2 and V is TRBV10-3; no firm D call. V gave up 0 bases and J gave up 3 bases, with 11 bases separating them. CDR1 and CDR2 (germline): ENHRY, SYGVKD. The CDR3 covers 16 residues. The CDR3 is CAISESNRAYTGELFF. CDR3 sequence (DNA): TGTGCCATCAGTGAGTCAAACCGCGCGTACACCGGGGAGCTGTTTTTT.

This clonotype was seen a handful of times. The chain links TRBV28 to TRBJ2-3; D remains ambiguous. Germline V gene data show CDR1 as MDHEN and CDR2 as SYDVKM. The CDR3 is 14 amino acids. Trimming removed 2 bases at V and 3 bases at J, with 9 bases between. CDR3 nucleotide sequence: TGTGCCAGCAGTTTAGACGGCGGAACAGATACGCAGTATTTT. This translates into CASSLDGGTDTQYF. The whole variable domain, filled in from reference TRBV28 and TRBJ2-3, reads DVKVTQSSRYLVKRTGEKVFLECVQDMDHENMFWYRQDPGLGLRLIYFSYDVKMKEKGDIPEGYSVSREKKERFSLILESASTNQTSMYLCASSLDGGTDTQYFGPGTRLTVL.

This clonotype has ten or more counts. This sequence joins TRBV12-3 or TRBV12-4 and TRBJ1-3; D is possibly TRBD1 (6 bases). V gave up 6 bases and J gave up 7 bases, with 10 bases separating them. The length of the CDR3 is 12 residues. The CDR3 nucleotides are TGTGCCAGCAGCCAAAGGGGGAACACCATATATTTT. Translating it yields CASSQRGNTIYF.

V and J are TRBV20-1 and TRBJ2-5; 7 bases fit TRBD2. Germline CDR1 and CDR2: DFQATT and SNEGSKA (reference sequence). V lost 2 bases to trimming and J lost 2 bases; unmatched junction nucleotides: 14. This CDR3 is 17 amino acids long. The CDR3 DNA reads TGCAGTGCTAGATCTATTGCGGGAGATGGCGCGCAAGAGACCCAGTACTTC. Translated: CSARSIAGDGAQETQYF.

The sample holds a few counts of this clonotype. V and J are TRBV7-2 and TRBJ1-4, with TRBD1 identical over 10 bases. The trim removed 4 bases at V and 9 bases at J, leaving 11 bases unmatched. This CDR3 region has 16 residues. Germline V lookup: CDR1 SGHTA, CDR2 FQGNSA. The chain's CDR3 is CASSSPVGTGDQKLFF. As DNA, the CDR3 is TGTGCCAGCAGCTCCCCAGTCGGGACAGGGGATCAAAAACTGTTTTTT.